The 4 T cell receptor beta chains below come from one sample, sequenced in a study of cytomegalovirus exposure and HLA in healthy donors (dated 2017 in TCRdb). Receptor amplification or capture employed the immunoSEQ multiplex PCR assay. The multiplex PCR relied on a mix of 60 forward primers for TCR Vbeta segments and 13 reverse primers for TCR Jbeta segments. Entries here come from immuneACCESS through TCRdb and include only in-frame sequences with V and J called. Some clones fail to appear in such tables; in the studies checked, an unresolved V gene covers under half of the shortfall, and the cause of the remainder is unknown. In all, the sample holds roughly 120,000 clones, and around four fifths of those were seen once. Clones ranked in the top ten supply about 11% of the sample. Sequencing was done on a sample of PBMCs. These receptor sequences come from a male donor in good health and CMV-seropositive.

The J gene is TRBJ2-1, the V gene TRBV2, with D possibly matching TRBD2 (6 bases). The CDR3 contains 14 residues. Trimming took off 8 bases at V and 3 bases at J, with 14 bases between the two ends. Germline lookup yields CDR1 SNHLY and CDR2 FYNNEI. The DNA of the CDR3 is TGTGCCAGCTCAGAGTTAGCGGTCTACAATGAGCAGTTCTTC. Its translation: CASSELAVYNEQFF.

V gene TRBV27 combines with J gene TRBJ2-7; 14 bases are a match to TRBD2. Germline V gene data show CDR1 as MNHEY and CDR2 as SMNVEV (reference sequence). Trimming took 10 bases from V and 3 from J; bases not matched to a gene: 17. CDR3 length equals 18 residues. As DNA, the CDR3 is TGTGCCACCCAGCCATCGGGACTAGCGGGAGTCCTTTACTACGAGCAGTACTTC. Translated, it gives CATQPSGLAGVLYYEQYF.

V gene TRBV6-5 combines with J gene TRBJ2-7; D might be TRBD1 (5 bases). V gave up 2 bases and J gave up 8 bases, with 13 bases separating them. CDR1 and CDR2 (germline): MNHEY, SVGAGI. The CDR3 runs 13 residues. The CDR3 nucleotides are TGTGCCAGCAGTTACGGAACAGGCGACAAGCAGTACTTC. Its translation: CASSYGTGDKQYF.

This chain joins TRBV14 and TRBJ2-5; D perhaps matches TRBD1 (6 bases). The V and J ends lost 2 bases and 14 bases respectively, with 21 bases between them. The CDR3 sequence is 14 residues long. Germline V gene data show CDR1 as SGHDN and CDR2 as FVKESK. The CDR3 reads CASSQYLGATIVYF. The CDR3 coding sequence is TGTGCCAGCAGCCAATATCTGGGGGCCACAATCGTTTACTTC.